The rows below give T cell receptor beta chains drawn from one sample of a study of T cell repertoires in cytomegalovirus infection. TCRdb redid the calling of the reads with MiXCR, one entry per CDR3 protein. Of around 800,000 distinct CDR3 sequences in the sample, about 33% are singletons; the top ten hold around 12%. For these receptors, no antigen is known. This material consisted of cultured CD8+ T cells from PBMCs, taken from culture after CMV antigen stimulation. Receptors were obtained from a human donor in good health (CMV status not recorded). Some clones in this sample may be carry-over from other donors' samples. Both conserved end residues are part of each CDR3. A D gene is named only where the DNA matches it firmly. Size values are once, few and many counts, or a class for expanded clones, and some rows have none.

>TRBD1|TRBJ2-7|TRBV5-1|.
CASSPWTGGYDFSEQYF
TGCGCCAGCAGCCCGTGGACAGGGGGGTACGACTTCTCCGAGCAGTACTTC
>TRBD1|TRBJ2-1|TRBV6-5|few
CASSIRTGRVHRHQFF
TGTGCCAGCAGTATTCGGACAGGGCGGGTTCACCGACACCAGTTCTTC
>TRBD2|TRBJ2-1|TRBV24-1|few
CATSETSGAYNEQFF
TGTGCCACCAGTGAGACTAGCGGGGCCTACAATGAGCAGTTCTTC
>.|TRBJ1-2|TRBV27|.
CASSPDNNYGYTF
TGTGCCAGCAGCCCGGACAATAACTATGGCTACACCTTC
>.|TRBJ1-1|TRBV27|.
CASWVGSGAEAFF
TGTGCCAGCTGGGTAGGGTCAGGGGCTGAAGCTTTCTTT
>.|TRBJ1-3|TRBV6-5|few
CASSWDGSSSGNTIYF
TGTGCCAGCAGTTGGGACGGCTCCAGCTCTGGAAACACCATATATTTT
>.|TRBJ2-3|TRBV27|few
CASSSLGLSTDTQYF
TGTGCCAGCAGTTCACTCGGACTCAGCACAGATACGCAGTATTTT
>.|TRBJ2-7|TRBV4-1|.
CASSHPRDTSLGEQYF
TGCGCCAGCAGCCACCCCCGGGACACCAGCCTCGGCGAGCAGTACTTC
>.|TRBJ2-7|TRBV7-9|.
CASTYTSAVYEQYF
TGTGCCAGCACCTACACTTCGGCAGTTTACGAGCAGTACTTC
>.|TRBJ2-5|TRBV12-3/TRBV12-4|.
CASRLEGETQYF
TGTGCCAGCCGCCTGGAGGGAGAGACCCAGTACTTC
>TRBD2|TRBJ2-5|TRBV11-3|.
CASSAGRYDLETQYF
TGTGCCAGCAGCGCCGGGAGGTACGATCTAGAGACCCAGTACTTC
>.|TRBJ2-1|TRBV19|.
CASSLLESVSYNEQFF
TGTGCCAGTAGTCTTCTCGAGTCGGTGTCCTACAATGAGCAGTTCTTC
>.|TRBJ1-2|TRBV6-2/TRBV6-3|.
CASSPGGANGYTF
TGTGCCAGCAGTCCTGGAGGGGCCAACGGCTACACCTTC
>.|TRBJ1-1|TRBV7-9|.
CASSPVRGDTEAFF
TGTGCCAGCAGCCCCGTCCGAGGGGACACTGAAGCTTTCTTT
>.|TRBJ2-1|TRBV19|.
CASSIVGARYNEQFF
TGTGCCAGTAGTATAGTCGGGGCCAGATACAATGAGCAGTTCTTC
>TRBD1|TRBJ2-3|TRBV27|.
CASHTGGQNTDTQYF
TGTGCCAGCCACACAGGGGGCCAAAACACAGATACGCAGTATTTT
>.|TRBJ1-2|TRBV14|.
CASSQAARGGGNYGYTF
TGTGCCAGCAGCCAAGCAGCCCGAGGCGGGGGCAACTATGGCTACACCTTC
>.|TRBJ1-3|TRBV6-1|many
CASTTWADSGNTIYF
TGTGCCAGCACCACCTGGGCAGACTCTGGAAACACCATATATTTT
>TRBD1|TRBJ1-6|TRBV7-6|few
CASSPGGMGSPLHF
TGTGCCAGCAGCCCAGGGGGTATGGGTTCACCCCTCCACTTT
>TRBD2|TRBJ2-1|TRBV20-1|few
CSALRVAGENNEQFF
TGCAGTGCTCTCCGAGTTGCGGGGGAGAACAATGAGCAGTTCTTC
>TRBD2|TRBJ2-1|TRBV11-2|few
CASSLDSRTSGGAINNEQFF
TGTGCCAGCAGCTTAGATTCTAGGACTAGCGGGGGAGCCATCAACAATGAGCAGTTCTTC
>.|TRBJ1-1|TRBV10-3|.
CAIRSGAEAFF
TGTGCCATCAGGAGCGGGGCCGAGGCTTTCTTT
>TRBD1|TRBJ1-1|TRBV12-3/TRBV12-4|few
CASSLTGQRALNTEAFF
TGTGCCAGCAGTTTAACGGGACAGCGGGCTCTGAACACTGAAGCTTTCTTT
>.|TRBJ2-1|TRBV6-1|few
CASSLHQSSYNEQFF
TGTGCCAGCAGTTTACACCAGAGCTCCTACAATGAGCAGTTCTTC
>.|TRBJ1-6|TRBV20-1|.
CSAREPQGPNSPLHF
TGCAGTGCTAGAGAACCACAGGGTCCTAATTCACCCCTCCACTTT
>.|TRBJ2-7|TRBV10-3|once
CAITQRRNYSYEQYF
TGTGCCATCACCCAACGGAGAAACTACTCCTACGAGCAGTACTTC
>TRBD1|TRBJ2-1|TRBV28|.
CASRGATGTGENNEQFF
TGTGCCAGCAGGGGGGCAACCGGGACAGGGGAGAACAATGAGCAGTTCTTC
>TRBD1|TRBJ1-2|TRBV7-9|few
CASSLGTGGAYTF
TGTGCCAGCAGCTTAGGGACAGGGGGCGCCTACACCTTC
>.|TRBJ2-1|TRBV7-6|many
CASSLAREQFF
TGTGCCAGCAGCTTGGCCAGGGAGCAGTTCTTC
>.|TRBJ1-2|TRBV10-3|few
CAISESGTNYGYTF
TGTGCCATCAGTGAGTCTGGGACTAACTATGGCTACACCTTC
>.|TRBJ1-5|TRBV27|.
CASRFRAGGGPTPPQHF
TGTGCCAGCCGATTTAGGGCGGGTGGTGGGCCAACTCCGCCCCAGCATTTT
>.|TRBJ2-2|TRBV7-7|.
CASSLGAGAGGELFF
TGTGCTAGCAGCTTAGGCGCGGGGGCCGGCGGGGAGCTGTTTTTT
>TRBD1|TRBJ1-5|TRBV6-1|few
CASSPGQGYYQPQHF
TGTGCCAGCAGCCCGGGACAGGGCTACTATCAGCCCCAGCATTTT
>TRBD2|TRBJ2-1|TRBV27|few
CASSSPLFPQALAGGGDEQFF
TGTGCCAGCAGTTCTCCCCTCTTCCCCCAGGCACTAGCGGGGGGTGGGGATGAGCAGTTCTTC
>.|TRBJ1-5|TRBV12-5|.
CASAFGAGQPQHF
TGTGCTAGTGCTTTCGGGGCAGGACAGCCCCAGCATTTT
>TRBD2|TRBJ2-1|TRBV6-2/TRBV6-3|.
CASSYGLAPNEQFF
TGTGCCAGCAGTTACGGACTAGCCCCCAATGAGCAGTTCTTC
>.|TRBJ2-5|TRBV9|.
CASSVAGVVWETQYF
TGTGCCAGCAGCGTAGCCGGGGTCGTTTGGGAGACCCAGTACTTC
>.|TRBJ1-3|TRBV29-1|.
CSVDDRRAYSGNTIYF
TGCAGCGTTGACGACAGAAGGGCTTACTCTGGAAACACCATATATTTT
>TRBD1|TRBJ1-6|TRBV7-6|.
CASSLERGRDSPLHF
TGTGCCAGCAGCTTAGAAAGGGGGCGGGATTCACCCCTCCACTTT
>TRBD2|TRBJ2-5|TRBV29-1|few
CSVEVGSGVQTQYF
TGCAGCGTTGAAGTGGGTAGCGGGGTACAGACCCAGTACTTC
>.|TRBJ2-5|TRBV11-3|.
CASSLDDGEETQYF
TGTGCCAGCAGCTTAGATGATGGGGAAGAGACCCAGTACTTC
>.|TRBJ2-3|TRBV7-2|many
CASSLPFHPMGTDTQYF
TGTGCCAGCAGCTTGCCTTTCCACCCGATGGGCACAGATACGCAGTATTTT
>.|TRBJ2-3|TRBV6-5|few
CASSYHDSDTQYF
TGTGCCAGCAGTTACCATGACAGTGATACGCAGTATTTT
>TRBD2|TRBJ2-1|TRBV6-1|many
CASRARASGGNYNEQFF
TGTGCCAGCAGGGCTCGGGCTAGCGGGGGGAACTACAATGAGCAGTTCTTC
>.|TRBJ2-1|TRBV6-5|many
CASSGDGSTYNEQFF
TGTGCCAGCAGTGGGGATGGTTCCACCTACAATGAGCAGTTCTTC
>.|TRBJ2-1|TRBV6-5|few
CASSKTGILYNEQFF
TGTGCCAGCAGCAAAACGGGGATTTTGTACAATGAGCAGTTCTTC
>.|TRBJ2-2|TRBV6-2/TRBV6-3|.
CASSYRGSNTGELFF
TGTGCCAGCAGCTACCGGGGATCAAACACCGGGGAGCTGTTTTTT
>.|TRBJ2-5|TRBV29-1|many
CSVDGENQETQYF
TGCAGCGTTGACGGAGAAAACCAAGAGACCCAGTACTTC
>.|TRBJ2-1|TRBV4-1|.
CASSQEGAGWNEQFF
TGCGCCAGCAGCCAAGAAGGGGCCGGGTGGAATGAGCAGTTCTTC
>.|TRBJ1-5|TRBV7-8|many
CASSPLPDSVYSNQPQHF
TGTGCCAGCAGCCCCTTACCGGACAGCGTATATAGCAATCAGCCCCAGCATTTT
>.|TRBJ2-1|TRBV6-2/TRBV6-3|many
CASSYASSYNEQFF
TGTGCCAGCAGTTACGCCAGCTCCTACAATGAGCAGTTCTTC
>TRBD1|TRBJ1-2|TRBV5-6|.
CASSSFLLGTVEPSNYGYTF
TGTGCCAGCAGCTCCTTCTTACTCGGGACAGTGGAGCCTTCTAACTATGGCTACACCTTC
>.|TRBJ1-2|TRBV19|few
CASSIGILYKDGYTF
TGTGCCAGTAGTATAGGAATCCTATATAAGGATGGCTACACCTTC
>TRBD1|TRBJ2-5|TRBV12-3/TRBV12-4|.
CASSRPGQVQETQYF
TGTGCCAGCAGCCGGCCTGGACAGGTCCAAGAGACCCAGTACTTC
>TRBD2|TRBJ2-7|TRBV20-1|few
CSARGPTSGGSYEQYF
TGCAGTGCTAGAGGTCCGACTAGCGGGGGTTCCTACGAGCAGTACTTC
>.|TRBJ2-7|TRBV12-3/TRBV12-4|few
CASSLVEGIHEQYF
TGTGCCAGCAGTTTAGTAGAGGGCATCCACGAGCAGTACTTC
>.|TRBJ2-2|TRBV7-6|.
CASSERAGAAGELFF
TGTGCCAGCAGTGAGCGGGCCGGGGCGGCCGGGGAGCTGTTTTTT
>.|TRBJ1-2|TRBV19|.
CASSKKGGKDYGYTF
TGTGCCAGTAGCAAAAAGGGAGGGAAGGACTATGGCTACACCTTC
>.|TRBJ1-2|TRBV6-5|.
CASSYSTTTVLNYGYTF
TGTGCCAGCAGTTACTCGACAACGACAGTCCTTAACTATGGCTACACCTTC
>TRBD1|TRBJ1-5|TRBV7-2|many
CASSTDRGRLNQPQHF
TGTGCCAGCAGCACAGACAGGGGGAGACTTAATCAGCCCCAGCATTTT